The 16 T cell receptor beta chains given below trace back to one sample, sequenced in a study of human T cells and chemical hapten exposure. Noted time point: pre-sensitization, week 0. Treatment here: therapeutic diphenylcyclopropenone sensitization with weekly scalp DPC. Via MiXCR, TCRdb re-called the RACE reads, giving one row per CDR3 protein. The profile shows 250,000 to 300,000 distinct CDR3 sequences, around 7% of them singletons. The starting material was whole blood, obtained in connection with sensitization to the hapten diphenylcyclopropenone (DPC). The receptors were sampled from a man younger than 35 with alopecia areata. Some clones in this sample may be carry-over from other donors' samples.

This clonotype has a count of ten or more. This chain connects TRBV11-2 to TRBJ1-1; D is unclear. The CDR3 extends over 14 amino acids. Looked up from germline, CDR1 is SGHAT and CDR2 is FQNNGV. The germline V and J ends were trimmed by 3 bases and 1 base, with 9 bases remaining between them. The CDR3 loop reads CASSLAGKNTEAFF. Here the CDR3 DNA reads TGTGCCAGCAGCTTGGCGGGAAAGAACACTGAAGCTTTCTTT.

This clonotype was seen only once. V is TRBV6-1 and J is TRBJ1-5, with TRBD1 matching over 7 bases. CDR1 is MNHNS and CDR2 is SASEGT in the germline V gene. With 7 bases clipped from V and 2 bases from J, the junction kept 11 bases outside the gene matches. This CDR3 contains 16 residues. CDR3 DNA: TGTGCCAGCACGATGACAGGGACCCTCGGCAATCAGCCCCAGCATTTT. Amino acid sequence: CASTMTGTLGNQPQHF.

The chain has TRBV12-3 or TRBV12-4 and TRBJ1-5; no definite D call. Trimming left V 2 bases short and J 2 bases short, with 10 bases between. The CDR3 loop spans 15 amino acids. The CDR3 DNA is TGTGCCAGCAGTTTACCTGGGAATGGCAATCAGCCCCAGCATTTT. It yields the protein CASSLPGNGNQPQHF.

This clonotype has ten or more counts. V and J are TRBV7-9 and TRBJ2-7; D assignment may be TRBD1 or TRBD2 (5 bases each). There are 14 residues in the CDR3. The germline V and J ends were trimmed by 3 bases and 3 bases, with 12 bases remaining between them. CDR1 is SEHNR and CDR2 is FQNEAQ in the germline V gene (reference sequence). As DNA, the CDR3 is TGTGCCAGCAGCTTTGGGGCAGGAGGCTACGAGCAGTACTTC. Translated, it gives CASSFGAGGYEQYF.

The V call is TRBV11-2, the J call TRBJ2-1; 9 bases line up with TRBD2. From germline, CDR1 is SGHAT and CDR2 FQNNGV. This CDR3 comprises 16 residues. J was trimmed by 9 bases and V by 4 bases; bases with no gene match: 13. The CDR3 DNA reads TGTGCCAGCAGCTCCCCGGGTAGCGGGGGTCGAGGTGAGCAGTTCTTC. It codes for CASSSPGSGGRGEQFF.

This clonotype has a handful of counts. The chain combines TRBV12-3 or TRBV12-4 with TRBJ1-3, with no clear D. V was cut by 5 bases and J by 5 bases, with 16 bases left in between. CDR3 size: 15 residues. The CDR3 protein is CASSPTDNLRNTIYF. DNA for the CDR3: TGTGCCAGCAGTCCGACCGACAACCTTAGAAACACCATATATTTT.

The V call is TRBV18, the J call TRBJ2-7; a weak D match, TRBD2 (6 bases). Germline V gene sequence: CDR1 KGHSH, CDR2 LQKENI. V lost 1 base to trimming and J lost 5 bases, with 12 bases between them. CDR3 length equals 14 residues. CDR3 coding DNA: TGTGCCAGCTCACCACAGGAGGGGAACAACGAGCAGTACTTC. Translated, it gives CASSPQEGNNEQYF.

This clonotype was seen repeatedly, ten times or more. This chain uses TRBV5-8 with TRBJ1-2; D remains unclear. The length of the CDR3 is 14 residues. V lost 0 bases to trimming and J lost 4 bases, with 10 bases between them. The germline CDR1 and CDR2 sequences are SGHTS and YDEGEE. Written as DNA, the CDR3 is TGTGCCAGCAGCTTGGACAGTTCCGCCTATGGCTACACCTTC. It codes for CASSLDSSAYGYTF.

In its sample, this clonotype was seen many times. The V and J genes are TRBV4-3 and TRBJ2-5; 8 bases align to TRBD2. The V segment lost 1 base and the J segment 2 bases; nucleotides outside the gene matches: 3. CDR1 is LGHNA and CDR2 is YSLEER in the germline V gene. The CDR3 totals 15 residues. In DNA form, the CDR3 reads TGCGCCAGCAGCCAAGTTGCGGGGGGTCAAGAGACCCAGTACTTC. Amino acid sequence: CASSQVAGGQETQYF.

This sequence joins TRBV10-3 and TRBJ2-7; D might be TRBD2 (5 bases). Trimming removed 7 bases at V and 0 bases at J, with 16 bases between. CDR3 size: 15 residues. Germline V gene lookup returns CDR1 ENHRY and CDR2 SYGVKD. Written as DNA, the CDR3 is TGTGCCATCACCAACGGGGAGTTTAGCTCCTACGAGCAGTACTTC. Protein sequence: CAITNGEFSSYEQYF.

This CDR3 reads CASSRRTGGAETQYF. CDR3 DNA: TGCGCCAGCAGCCGACGGACAGGGGGCGCAGAGACCCAGTACTTC. The rearrangement uses TRBV4-3 and TRBJ2-5; 11 bases match TRBD1. The germline gives CDR1 LGHNA, CDR2 YSLEER. With 4 bases clipped from V and 4 bases from J, the junction kept 5 bases outside the gene matches. The CDR3 extends over 15 amino acids.

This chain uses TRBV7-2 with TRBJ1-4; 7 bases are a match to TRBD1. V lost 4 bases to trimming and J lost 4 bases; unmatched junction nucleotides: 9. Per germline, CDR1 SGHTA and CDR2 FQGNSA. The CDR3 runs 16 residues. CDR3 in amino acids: CASSSTDRPHNEKLFF. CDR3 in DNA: TGTGCCAGCAGCTCCACGGACAGGCCTCATAATGAAAAACTGTTTTTT.

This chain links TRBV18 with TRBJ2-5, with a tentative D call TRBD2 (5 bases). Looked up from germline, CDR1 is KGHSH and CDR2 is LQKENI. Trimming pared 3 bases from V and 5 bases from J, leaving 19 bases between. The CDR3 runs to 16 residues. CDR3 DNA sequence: TGTGCCAGCTCACCCCGTATCGGAGGATTGTTGGAGACCCAGTACTTC. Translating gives CASSPRIGGLLETQYF.

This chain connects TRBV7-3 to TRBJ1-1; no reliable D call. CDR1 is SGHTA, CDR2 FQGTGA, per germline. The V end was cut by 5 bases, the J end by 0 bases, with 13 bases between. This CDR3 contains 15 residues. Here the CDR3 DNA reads TGTGCCAGCAGCCGAAACTACGGGGTGAACACTGAAGCTTTCTTT. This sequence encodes CASSRNYGVNTEAFF.

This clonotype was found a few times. The CDR3 sequence: CASSFDISGRFF. CDR3 DNA sequence: TGTGCCAGCAGTTTTGACATATCCGGCAGGTTCTTC. The chain carries TRBV12-3 or TRBV12-4 and TRBJ2-1, with D unresolved. CDR3 length: 12 residues. The ends were cut back, 3 bases at V and 15 bases at J, with 15 bases in the middle.

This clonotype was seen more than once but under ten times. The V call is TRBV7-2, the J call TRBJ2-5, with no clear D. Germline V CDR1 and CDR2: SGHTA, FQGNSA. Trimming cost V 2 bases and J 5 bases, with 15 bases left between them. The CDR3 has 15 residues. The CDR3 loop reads CASSLYLVGPETQYF. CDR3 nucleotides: TGTGCCAGCAGCTTATATCTAGTGGGCCCCGAGACCCAGTACTTC.